This TCR beta chain comes out of a study of blood T cell repertoires in COVID-19. In the study overall: The analysed material was cDNA or gDNA that came from T cells, B-cell-depleted T cells, or PBMCs.

The table came from immunoSEQ multiplex PCR; TCRdb's copy has only in-frame clones and leaves some out. The table records about 530,000 clones, 70% to 90% of them present only once. The source is a woman aged 45 to 65 with COVID-19, enrolled during active disease. The source material was peripheral blood.

The CDR3 DNA reads TGTGCCAGTAGTATAACAGGGCTTAATTCACCCCTCCACTTT. Its translation is CASSITGLNSPLHF. The chain couples TRBV19 to TRBJ1-6; possible D gene TRBD1, 6 bases. There are 14 residues in the CDR3. The V end was cut by 2 bases, the J end by 6 bases, with 8 bases between. Looked up from germline, CDR1 is LNHDA and CDR2 is SQIVND (reference sequence). Full variable domain (rest looked up from reference TRBV19 and TRBJ1-6): DGGITQSPKYLFRKEGQNVTLSCEQNLNHDAMYWYRQDPGQGLRLIYYSQIVNDFQKGDIAEGYSVSREKKESFPLTVTSAQKNPTAFYLCASSITGLNSPLHFGNGTRLTVT.